A selection of T cell receptor beta chains follows, all from one sample in a study of cytomegalovirus exposure and HLA in healthy donors. Data came from immunoSEQ multiplex PCR; TCRdb stores just in-frame clones and leaves some out. The sample includes 250,000 to 350,000 clones, around 90% of them seen just once. Specimen: PBMCs. These receptors were collected from a man aged 25-45 years in good health and CMV-seronegative. CDR3s include the opening cysteine and the closing phenylalanine or tryptophan. The D gene is left open where the match is weak. Rows give clone size only sometimes, using once, few, many, or a class for an expanded clone.

TGTGCCAGCAGCCCCGCGCGGACACTGAACACTGAAGCTTTCTTT | CASSPARTLNTEAFF | - | TRBJ1-1 | TRBV7-6 | -
TGTGCCAGCTCTCAGGGATATCAAGAGACCCAGTACTTC | CASSQGYQETQYF | - | TRBJ2-5 | TRBV18 | few
TGCGCCAGCAGCTATAGCGGGGTGAACTCCTACAATGAGCAGTTCTTC | CASSYSGVNSYNEQFF | TRBD2 | TRBJ2-1 | TRBV5-1 | -
TGCGCCAGCAGCCCTCTAGCTATGAGCTCCTACAATGAGCAGTTCTTC | CASSPLAMSSYNEQFF | - | TRBJ2-1 | TRBV5-1 | -
TGTGCCAGCAGTCACCGGGAATACGGCAATCAGCCCCAGCATTTT | CASSHREYGNQPQHF | - | TRBJ1-5 | TRBV6-6 | -
TGTGCCAGCAGTTACTCGGGGGCTACCCATAACTATGGCTACACCTTC | CASSYSGATHNYGYTF | - | TRBJ1-2 | TRBV6-5 | -
TGTGCCAGCAGCTTAGCTTGGACAGTTCATGAGCAGTTCTTC | CASSLAWTVHEQFF | - | TRBJ2-1 | TRBV7-9 | -
TGTGCCAGTAGCCCGACAGCGTTTGACACTGAAGCTTTCTTT | CASSPTAFDTEAFF | - | TRBJ1-1 | TRBV19 | -
TGTGCCATCAGTGAGTCGTCTGGGACAGGGAGTGAAGCTTTCTTT | CAISESSGTGSEAFF | TRBD1 | TRBJ1-1 | TRBV10-3 | few
TGTGCCAGCAGTACCTATAGCAATCAGCCCCAGCATTTT | CASSTYSNQPQHF | - | TRBJ1-5 | TRBV27 | -
TGTGCCAGCAGCTTGGGTAGGGGCCAAGAGACCCAGTACTTC | CASSLGRGQETQYF | - | TRBJ2-5 | TRBV5-6 | -
TGTGCCTGGAGTGGGGCCCCAGGGGGCGGTGGCTACACCTTC | CAWSGAPGGGGYTF | TRBD1 | TRBJ1-2 | TRBV30 | few
TGTGCCAGCAGCTTAGGGGCGACAGGGCGTGTAGATGAGCAGTTCTTC | CASSLGATGRVDEQFF | TRBD1 | TRBJ2-1 | TRBV7-9 | -
TGTGCCAGCACCTATATGGGGGCGCAGGACGCTAACTATGGCTACACCTTC | CASTYMGAQDANYGYTF | - | TRBJ1-2 | TRBV13 | once
TGTGCGAGCAGAGGGGAGGCGTATTCACCCCTCCACTTT | CASRGEAYSPLHF | - | TRBJ1-6 | TRBV7-9 | -